This TCR beta chain originates from a study of blood T cell repertoires in COVID-19. Study-wide context: Whether acute or convalescent, the COVID-19 samples came from the United States, Italy and Spain.

The CDR3 consists of 14 residues. Looked up from germline, CDR1 is MNHEY and CDR2 is SVGAGI. V gave up 2 bases and J gave up 7 bases, with 14 bases separating them. This clone was recorded once. Seattle's enrolled individuals joined amid active infection and were then monitored longitudinally. In the original workflow: Amplification with reference gene primers provided the estimates of nucleated cell counts. Generated by immunoSEQ multiplex PCR, the TCRdb table keeps only in-frame clones and is missing some. V and J calls and clone size are as listed in that table; D and trimming were resolved from the DNA. The table has some 270,000 clones, 90% seen once; the top ten hold under 2.5%.

The TCR comes from a woman aged 55 to 70 with COVID-19, enrolled during active disease. The material sequenced was peripheral blood. V gene TRBV6-5 combines with J gene TRBJ1-2, with a tentative D call TRBD1 (6 bases). The CDR3 DNA sequence: TGTGCCAGCAGTTACCGCCAGGGGTTACCTGGCTACACCTTC. The encoded protein is CASSYRQGLPGYTF.